One sample yielded the 4 T cell receptor beta chains listed below, sequenced in a study of blood T cell repertoires in COVID-19. Method: immunoSEQ multiplex PCR; TCRdb's copy keeps in-frame clones and lacks some. The table includes approximately 200,000 clones, roughly 87% detected once. Sample: peripheral blood. All receptors derive from a man aged 40-55 years with active or convalescent COVID-19.

This clone was observed a handful of times. This chain connects TRBV5-1 to TRBJ2-7, with TRBD1 matching 8 bases. The germline V gene has CDR1 SGHRS and CDR2 YFSETQ. J lost 5 bases, V lost 4 bases, and 5 bases had no gene match. The CDR3 is 13 amino acids. The CDR3 sequence: CASSRTGYDEQYF. The CDR3 DNA reads TGCGCCAGCAGCCGGACAGGGTACGACGAGCAGTACTTC.

This sequence joins TRBV19 and TRBJ1-5; maybe TRBD1 (6 bases). Trimming pared 5 bases from V and 5 bases from J, leaving 16 bases between. The CDR3 sequence is 15 residues long. CDR1 is LNHDA and CDR2 is SQIVND in the germline V gene (reference sequence). The CDR3 protein is CASSSPMDRHQPQHF. Here the CDR3 DNA reads TGTGCCAGTAGTTCGCCCATGGACAGACATCAGCCCCAGCATTTT.

The gene calls are TRBV12-3 or TRBV12-4 and TRBJ1-2; D gene ambiguous. This CDR3 has 12 amino acids. With 10 bases removed from V and 8 bases from J, the gap between germline ends came to 17 bases. CDR3 coding DNA: TGTGCCACCATCAGACTAGGCGACGGCTACACCTTC. Its translation: CATIRLGDGYTF.

The chain is built from TRBV5-4 and TRBJ2-6; D is possibly TRBD1 (6 bases). This CDR3 has 15 amino acids. The germline V gene has CDR1 SGHNT and CDR2 YYREEE (reference sequence). Trimming took off 4 bases at V and 4 bases at J, with 12 bases between the two ends. CDR3 nucleotide sequence: TGTGCCAGCAGCCTACAGGGAACCGGGGCCAACGTCCTGACTTTC. It specifies CASSLQGTGANVLTF.